The 15 T cell receptor beta chains presented below share a single source sample, sequenced in a study of T cells in Graves' hyperthyroidism and ophthalmopathy. TCR beta CDR3 regions were amplified from RNA. A first-round RT-PCR of the TCR CDR3 used the HTBI primer set. TCRdb processed the multiplex PCR reads anew with MiXCR; each CDR3 protein has one entry. This sample yields 300,000 to 450,000 distinct CDR3 sequences, of which approximately 15% are seen a single time; around 30% belongs to the top ten. Sequenced input: blood. The source is a woman aged 18-35 years with Graves' hyperthyroidism that later progressed to Graves' ophthalmopathy.

The table lists this clonotype with a few counts. The V gene is TRBV7-6, the J gene TRBJ2-7; D assignment may be TRBD1 or TRBD2 (5 bases each). The V gene's germline CDR1 is SGHVS and CDR2 FNYEAQ. Trimming took off 5 bases at V and 3 bases at J, with 11 bases between the two ends. CDR3 length equals 13 residues. The CDR3 bases are TGTGCCAGCAGCGGATGGGACGGCTACGAGCAGTACTTC. Its protein product is CASSGWDGYEQYF.

This clonotype was found a few times. The V and J genes are TRBV7-2 and TRBJ2-1; TRBD2 aligns across 12 bases. The V segment lost 5 bases and the J segment 4 bases; nucleotides outside the gene matches: 6. Germline V gene sequence: CDR1 SGHTA, CDR2 FQGNSA. The CDR3 has 16 residues. The CDR3 is CASSLWTSGNYNEQFF. CDR3 nucleotide sequence: TGTGCCAGCAGCCTGTGGACTAGCGGGAATTACAATGAGCAGTTCTTC.

The rearrangement links TRBV9 to TRBJ2-3, with TRBD2 matching over 8 bases. The germline gives CDR1 SGDLS, CDR2 YYNGEE. CDR3 length: 15 residues. V lost 4 bases to trimming and J lost 4 bases; unmatched junction nucleotides: 8. Here the CDR3 reads CASSPGLALADTQYF. As DNA, the CDR3 is TGTGCCAGCAGCCCCGGACTAGCCTTAGCAGATACGCAGTATTTT.

There are many counts of this clonotype. The rearrangement links TRBV28 to TRBJ1-6; 7 bases align to TRBD1. The V segment lost 6 bases and the J segment 7 bases; nucleotides outside the gene matches: 9. The CDR3 has 15 residues. The germline gives CDR1 MDHEN, CDR2 SYDVKM. The CDR3 bases are TGTGCCAGCAGCCTCATGACAGGGCCGAATTCACCCCTCCACTTT. Its translation: CASSLMTGPNSPLHF.

The table lists this clonotype with a few counts. The chain uses TRBV5-6 and TRBJ2-5; a weak D match, TRBD2 (6 bases). V was clipped by 0 bases and J by 4 bases, with 16 bases between them. The CDR3 contains 16 residues. Germline CDR1 is SGHDT and CDR2 is YYEEEE. The CDR3 coding sequence is TGTGCCAGCAGCTTGGAGCTCCAGGCCGGGGGAGAGACCCAGTACTTC. The encoded protein is CASSLELQAGGETQYF.

This clonotype appeared a few times. The chain uses TRBV7-9 and TRBJ2-3, with TRBD2 identical over 12 bases. Trimming cost V 5 bases and J 0 bases; bases outside gene matches: 12. The CDR3 length is 19 residues. In germline, CDR1 is SEHNR, CDR2 FQNEAQ (reference sequence). CDR3: CASSLPRTSGDGSTDTQYF. CDR3 DNA sequence: TGTGCCAGCAGCCTCCCACGGACTAGCGGGGATGGGAGCACAGATACGCAGTATTTT.

In this sample, this clonotype turned up once. V gene TRBV28 combines with J gene TRBJ1-1; 7 nucleotides match TRBD1. Germline V gene data show CDR1 as MDHEN and CDR2 as SYDVKM. The trim removed 5 bases at V and 3 bases at J, leaving 6 bases unmatched. The CDR3 totals 14 residues. This CDR3 reads CASSPPGQDTEAFF. CDR3 sequence (DNA): TGTGCCAGCAGTCCTCCCGGACAGGACACTGAAGCTTTCTTT.

This clonotype was seen ten or more times. The chain is built from TRBV30 and TRBJ1-5; 11 nucleotides line up with TRBD1. CDR1 and CDR2 (germline): GTSNPN, SVGIG (reference sequence). This CDR3 has 18 amino acids. Trimming cost V 1 base and J 0 bases; bases outside gene matches: 8. The chain's CDR3 is CAWSGRDRGIYSNQPQHF. The CDR3 coding sequence is TGTGCCTGGAGTGGCCGGGACAGGGGGATCTATAGCAATCAGCCCCAGCATTTT.

J is TRBJ2-3 and V is TRBV15, with D unclear. The CDR3 is 13 residues long. With 0 bases removed from V and 6 bases from J, the gap between germline ends came to 7 bases. Germline V CDR1 and CDR2: LNHNV, YYDKDF (reference sequence). The CDR3 sequence: CATSREWDDTQYF. CDR3 nucleotides: TGTGCCACCAGCAGAGAATGGGATGATACGCAGTATTTT.

This chain links TRBV19 with TRBJ2-1; TRBD2 is a possible D gene (8 bases). Germline V lookup: CDR1 LNHDA, CDR2 SQIVND (reference sequence). This CDR3 is built from 15 residues. The germline V and J ends were trimmed by 7 bases and 8 bases, with 21 bases remaining between them. In DNA form, the CDR3 reads TGTGCCAGTACCAGAAGCGGGAGCCAGGGGGATGAGCAGTTCTTC. It translates to CASTRSGSQGDEQFF.

This chain connects TRBV29-1 to TRBJ2-7, with no clear D. In germline, CDR1 is SQVTM, CDR2 ANQGSEA. The ends were cut back, 7 bases at V and 1 base at J, with 14 bases in the middle. The CDR3 contains 13 residues. DNA of the CDR3: TGCAGCGGAACACTGGGGAATTCCTACGAGCAGTACTTC. It specifies CSGTLGNSYEQYF.

In this sample, this clonotype turned up many times. The chain recombines TRBV12-3 or TRBV12-4 with TRBJ2-1; D is perhaps TRBD2 (6 bases). V lost 7 bases to trimming and J lost 3 bases, with 13 bases between them. This CDR3 is built from 14 residues. CDR3 loop: CASNLRGHYNEQFF. In DNA, the CDR3 is TGTGCCAGCAACCTGCGGGGTCACTACAATGAGCAGTTCTTC.

The V gene is TRBV20-1, the J gene TRBJ1-2; D is perhaps TRBD1 (6 bases). V lost 2 bases and J 1 base, leaving 14 bases between the germline ends. Per the germline V gene, CDR1 is DFQATT and CDR2 is SNEGSKA (reference sequence). The CDR3 has 15 residues. The chain's CDR3 is CSARTSGQLNYGYTF. Here the CDR3 DNA reads TGCAGTGCTAGAACCTCCGGACAGCTTAACTATGGCTACACCTTC.

Many counts were recorded for this clonotype. This rearrangement joins TRBV7-9 to TRBJ1-1, with D possibly TRBD1 on 5 matching bases. The germline CDR1 and CDR2 sequences are SEHNR and FQNEAQ (reference sequence). The length of the CDR3 is 16 residues. The V and J ends lost 1 base and 1 base respectively, with 13 bases between them. The CDR3 spells CASSLVGDSGNTEAFF. The CDR3, as DNA: TGTGCCAGCAGCTTAGTGGGGGACTCCGGGAACACTGAAGCTTTCTTT.

The chain couples TRBV6-2 or TRBV6-3 to TRBJ2-5, with TRBD1 identical over 7 bases. Trimming removed 4 bases from V and 2 bases from J; junction bases left unmatched: 16. The CDR3 length is 18 residues. CDR1 is MNHEY, CDR2 SVGEGT, per germline. The CDR3 DNA reads TGTGCCAGCAGTTCTCCCGGGACGCCCCGCAGGGGGCAAGAGACCCAGTACTTC. Translating it yields CASSSPGTPRRGQETQYF.